The clone carrying this T cell receptor beta chain was found a few times. The sample is drawn from a study of blood T cell repertoires in COVID-19. Study overall: In each case, the material was cDNA or gDNA derived from T cells, B-cell-depleted T cells, or PBMCs.

Method: immunoSEQ multiplex PCR; TCRdb's copy keeps in-frame clones and lacks some. The table lists some 50,000 clones, roughly 88% of them singletons, with around three fifths in the top ten. The CDR3 spans 15 residues. Germline trimming cut 5 bases from V and 4 bases from J; bases unmatched to any gene: 6. Per germline, CDR1 SEHNR and CDR2 FQNEAQ (reference sequence). The specimen was peripheral blood. The genes are TRBV7-9 and TRBJ2-5, with 11 bases that match TRBD2. The receptor's source is a man in his 70s with acute or convalescent COVID-19. The CDR3 DNA is TGTGCCAGCAGCACCTCTAGCGGGAGGACAGAGACCCAGTACTTC. Its protein is CASSTSSGRTETQYF.